A single T cell receptor (beta chain) is shown here with its context. The antigen is undetermined. The sample is drawn from a study of OX40 agonist ivuxolimab in advanced cancers. Study-wide context: Patients with hepatocellular carcinoma, melanoma, renal cell or head and neck cancer made up the dose-escalation patients.

Sequencing used immunoSEQ multiplex PCR; TCRdb keeps in-frame clones, though not all of them. The sample records under 100,000 clones, approximately 87% being singletons. Study-wide results and caveats: Antigen specificity was not determined for the expanded peripheral T cells.

Germline CDR1 SGHRS, CDR2 YFSETQ. The V end was cut by 4 bases, the J end by 4 bases, with 14 bases between. The CDR3 is 14 residues long. This clonotype was obtained from an adult with an advanced solid tumor such as melanoma, head and neck, liver or kidney cancer. Here the sequenced sample was CD4+ or CD8+ T cells sorted from blood, taken in a trial of the OX40 agonist ivuxolimab. The chain couples TRBV5-1 to TRBJ1-2; maybe TRBD1 (5 bases). Written as DNA, the CDR3 is TGCGCCAGCAGCGTTATACCAGGGTTCTATGGCTACACCTTC. This encodes CASSVIPGFYGYTF.